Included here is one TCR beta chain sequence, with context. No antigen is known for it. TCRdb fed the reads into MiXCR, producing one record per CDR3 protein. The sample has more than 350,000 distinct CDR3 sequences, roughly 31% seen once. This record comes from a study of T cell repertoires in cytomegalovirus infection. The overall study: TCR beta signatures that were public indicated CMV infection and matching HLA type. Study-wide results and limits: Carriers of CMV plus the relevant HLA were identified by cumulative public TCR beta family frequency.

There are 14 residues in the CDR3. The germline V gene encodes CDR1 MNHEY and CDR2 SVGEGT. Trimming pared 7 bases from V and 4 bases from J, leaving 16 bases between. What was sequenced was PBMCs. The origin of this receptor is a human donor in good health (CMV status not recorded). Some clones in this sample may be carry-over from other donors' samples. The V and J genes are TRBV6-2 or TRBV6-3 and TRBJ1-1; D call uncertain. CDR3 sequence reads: CASTPSGGFTEAFF. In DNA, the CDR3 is TGTGCCAGCACTCCGTCAGGTGGGTTCACTGAAGCTTTCTTT.